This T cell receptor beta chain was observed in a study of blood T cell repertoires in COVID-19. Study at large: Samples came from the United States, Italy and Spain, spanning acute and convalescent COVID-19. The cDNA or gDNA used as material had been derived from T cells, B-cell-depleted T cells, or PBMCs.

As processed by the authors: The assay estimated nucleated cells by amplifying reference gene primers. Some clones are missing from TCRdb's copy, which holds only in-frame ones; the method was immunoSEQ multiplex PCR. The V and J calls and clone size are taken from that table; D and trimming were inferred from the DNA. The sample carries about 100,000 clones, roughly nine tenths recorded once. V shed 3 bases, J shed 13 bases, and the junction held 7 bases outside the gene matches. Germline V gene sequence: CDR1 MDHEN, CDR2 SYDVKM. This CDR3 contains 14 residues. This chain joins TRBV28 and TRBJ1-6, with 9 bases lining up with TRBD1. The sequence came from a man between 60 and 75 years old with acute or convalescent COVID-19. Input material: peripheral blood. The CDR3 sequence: CASSFPGQGQPLHF. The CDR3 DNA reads TGTGCCAGCAGTTTCCCGGGACAGGGACAGCCCCTCCACTTT.